Shown below are 3 T cell receptor beta chains from a single sample sequenced in a study of neoadjuvant anti-PD-1 for oral cavity cancer. The time point is: after neoadjuvant nivolumab, at surgical resection. Some clones are missing from TCRdb's copy, which holds only in-frame ones; the method was immunoSEQ multiplex PCR. Here the sample spans tens of thousands of clones, about 85% being singletons. Sequenced here: PBMCs, sampled after nivolumab (anti-PD-1) treatment. These receptors originate from a person aged 40 to 85 with oral cavity squamous cell carcinoma.

This chain joins TRBV5-4 and TRBJ2-1; D uncertain. Germline V gene lookup returns CDR1 SGHNT and CDR2 YYREEE (reference sequence). The CDR3 sequence is 13 residues long. Trimming stripped 0 bases from V and 5 bases from J, with 6 bases between. DNA of the CDR3: TGTGCCAGCAGCTTGGTACAACACAATGAGCAGTTCTTC. Translated, it gives CASSLVQHNEQFF.

The chain has TRBV25-1 and TRBJ2-2; D not certain. The V gene's germline CDR1 is MGHDK and CDR2 SYGVNS. The CDR3 extends over 12 amino acids. Trimming left V 2 bases short and J 2 bases short, with 0 bases between. The CDR3, as DNA: TGTGCCAGCAGTGAAAACACCGGGGAGCTGTTTTTT. Translation: CASSENTGELFF.

The V gene is TRBV5-4, the J gene TRBJ2-5, with 8 nucleotides matching TRBD2. V lost 0 bases, J lost 7 bases, and 8 bases stayed unmatched. CDR3 size: 15 residues. The V gene's germline CDR1 is SGHNT and CDR2 YYREEE (reference sequence). The CDR3 is CASSLGTSITVTQYF. For the CDR3, the DNA is TGTGCCAGCAGCTTGGGGACTAGCATAACCGTGACCCAGTACTTC.